This T cell receptor beta chain was sequenced during a study of cytomegalovirus exposure and HLA in healthy donors. Overall study: For the approximately 420 genotyped donors, 81% fell within the Caucasian-associated ancestry cluster. Whole-study findings and limits: Other equally common chains were less clonally expanded than HLA-associated TCR beta chains, a later analysis showed. Sequencing had likely introduced a cluster of highly shared sequence variants as an artifact. Later analysis associated a missense DCLRE1C variant with TCR beta V- and J-gene trimming.

About this clone itself: Its antigen is currently unknown.

It was with 60 Vbeta and 13 Jbeta primers that the PCR ran. Generated by immunoSEQ multiplex PCR, the TCRdb table keeps only in-frame clones and is missing some. Seen in this sample are over 100,000 clones; the ten most common clones hold 6.8%. The sequenced material came from PBMCs. The clonotype originates from a man aged 35 to 55 in good health and CMV-seropositive.

CDR3 protein: CASSPSGGSSEAFF. CDR3 coding DNA: TGCGCCAGCAGCCCCTCCGGAGGGTCTTCTGAAGCTTTCTTT. The rearrangement links TRBV5-1 to TRBJ1-1, with D unclear. The CDR3 length is 14 residues. Trimming took 4 bases from V and 6 from J, leaving 16 bases between them. Germline assignment: CDR1 SGHRS and CDR2 YFSETQ.